This T cell receptor (beta chain) was profiled in a study of blood T cell dynamics during melanoma immunotherapy. Study-wide background: Patients with metastatic melanoma got pembrolizumab or nivolumab-ipilimumab as first-line care.

Time point here: week 3, after first cycle of checkpoint inhibitor. At 12 weeks after first infusion, RECIST 1.1 defined response for most patients. Patients with prior systemic cancer treatment, concomitant immunosuppressants, or other active malignancies were excluded. For every cfDNA sample, about 41 ng was loaded. Data came from immunoSEQ multiplex PCR; TCRdb stores just in-frame clones and leaves some out. The table for this sample gives about 45 clones. The V end was cut by 5 bases, the J end by 5 bases, with 19 bases between. Germline CDR1 reads SSHAT; CDR2 reads FNYEAQ (reference sequence). The CDR3 is 17 residues long.

This clonotype originated in a human donor with melanoma. The sample here was cell-free DNA from blood, taken from a patient treated with checkpoint blockade. The rearrangement uses TRBV7-7 and TRBJ2-6; D is unclear. The CDR3 region has the DNA TGTGCCAGCAGCCGTCGGTGGCCACAAAGTCGGGCCAACGTCCTGACTTTC. Translation gives CASSRRWPQSRANVLTF.